Listed below are T cell receptor beta chains from one sample, sequenced in a study of vaccination and CD4 T cells after COVID-19. Their target antigens are unknown. MiXCR was run by TCRdb on the PCR reads, yielding one entry per CDR3 protein. The sample contains roughly 9,100 distinct CDR3 sequences, around 30% of which appear only once. Material: CD4+ T cells from blood, cultured in vitro. The source of these receptors is a human donor in good health. Each CDR3 is given with its conserved first and last residue. D genes are given only for firm matches. Clone size is stated in some rows and not others, as once, few, many or a class when expanded.

d_call: TRBD2
j_call: TRBJ2-1
clone_size: NA
v_call: TRBV19
cdr3_nt: TGTGCCAGCACTTTAGCGGGAGGGCCGATCAATGAGCAGTTCTTC
cdr3_aa: CASTLAGGPINEQFF

d_call: TRBD2
j_call: TRBJ2-1
clone_size: NA
v_call: TRBV30
cdr3_nt: TGTGCCTCTCTAGCGGGAGGGCCAAATGAGCAGTTCTTC
cdr3_aa: CASLAGGPNEQFF

d_call: NA
j_call: TRBJ2-3
clone_size: NA
v_call: TRBV29-1
cdr3_nt: TGCAGCGGTAGCGGAACCACAGATACGCAGTATTTT
cdr3_aa: CSGSGTTDTQYF

d_call: NA
j_call: TRBJ1-5
clone_size: NA
v_call: TRBV7-2
cdr3_nt: TGTGCCAGCAGCTTAGACATCCATAGCAATCAGCCCCAGCATTTT
cdr3_aa: CASSLDIHSNQPQHF

d_call: NA
j_call: TRBJ1-2
clone_size: few
v_call: TRBV6-5
cdr3_nt: TGTGCCAGCAGTTACTCGTTGGGGGCATTTGGTGGCTACACCTTC
cdr3_aa: CASSYSLGAFGGYTF

d_call: NA
j_call: TRBJ1-5
clone_size: few
v_call: TRBV6-2/TRBV6-3
cdr3_nt: TGTGCCAGCGGACGGCAAAATCAGCCCCAGCATTTT
cdr3_aa: CASGRQNQPQHF

d_call: NA
j_call: TRBJ2-7
clone_size: NA
v_call: TRBV2
cdr3_nt: TGTGCCAGCAGTGAAGAAGGGGTGAACTACGAGCAGTACTTC
cdr3_aa: CASSEEGVNYEQYF

d_call: NA
j_call: TRBJ1-2
clone_size: medium-sized
v_call: TRBV6-2/TRBV6-3
cdr3_nt: TGTGCCAGCAGGCAGGGCGACTATGGCTACACCTTC
cdr3_aa: CASRQGDYGYTF

d_call: NA
j_call: TRBJ1-2
clone_size: NA
v_call: TRBV6-1
cdr3_nt: TGTGCCAGCAGCCTGGCTGGGCCAACCCTCTATGGCTACACCTTC
cdr3_aa: CASSLAGPTLYGYTF

d_call: TRBD1
j_call: TRBJ1-1
clone_size: NA
v_call: TRBV7-9
cdr3_nt: TGTGCCAGCAGCCCCGGACAGGGGGCGGGTACTGAAGCTTTCTTT
cdr3_aa: CASSPGQGAGTEAFF

d_call: TRBD2
j_call: TRBJ2-1
clone_size: once
v_call: TRBV15
cdr3_nt: TGTGCCACCAGCAGTACTAGCGGGGCCTACAATGAGCAGTTCTTC
cdr3_aa: CATSSTSGAYNEQFF

d_call: NA
j_call: TRBJ1-2
clone_size: NA
v_call: TRBV4-3
cdr3_nt: TGCGCCAGCAGCCAAGATGGCCCTGTTTATGGCTACACCTTC
cdr3_aa: CASSQDGPVYGYTF

d_call: NA
j_call: TRBJ1-1
clone_size: NA
v_call: TRBV7-3
cdr3_nt: TGTGCCAGCAGCCCAGGTCTATGGGGGAACACTGAAGCTTTCTTT
cdr3_aa: CASSPGLWGNTEAFF

d_call: TRBD1
j_call: TRBJ1-2
clone_size: NA
v_call: TRBV20-1
cdr3_nt: TGCAGTGCTACACTCGACAGGGAGTTTGGCTACACCTTC
cdr3_aa: CSATLDREFGYTF

d_call: TRBD2
j_call: TRBJ2-1
clone_size: NA
v_call: TRBV20-1
cdr3_nt: TGCAGTGCTATCAACTCCCGGGGGGGGACTAGCGGCCCCCAGGAGCAGTTCTTC
cdr3_aa: CSAINSRGGTSGPQEQFF

d_call: NA
j_call: TRBJ2-7
clone_size: NA
v_call: TRBV6-5
cdr3_nt: TGTGCCAGCAGTTACGTCATAACAGGGAATATCGACGAGCAGTACTTC
cdr3_aa: CASSYVITGNIDEQYF

d_call: NA
j_call: TRBJ2-5
clone_size: NA
v_call: TRBV28
cdr3_nt: TGTGCCAGCAGCGTCAACGACAGAAAAGAGACCCAGTACTTC
cdr3_aa: CASSVNDRKETQYF

d_call: TRBD1
j_call: TRBJ2-6
clone_size: few
v_call: TRBV27
cdr3_nt: TGTGCCAGCAGTTCCTATACAGGGGTGGGAGGGGCCAACGTCCTGACTTTC
cdr3_aa: CASSSYTGVGGANVLTF

d_call: NA
j_call: TRBJ2-5
clone_size: NA
v_call: TRBV6-2/TRBV6-3
cdr3_nt: TGTGCCAGCAGTTACCCCACCGGCAGGGTGGACAGAGGTATCCAAGAGACCCAGTACTTC
cdr3_aa: CASSYPTGRVDRGIQETQYF

d_call: TRBD2
j_call: TRBJ2-3
clone_size: NA
v_call: TRBV20-1
cdr3_nt: TGCAGTGCCCGGACTAGCGGATACACAGATACGCAGTATTTT
cdr3_aa: CSARTSGYTDTQYF

d_call: NA
j_call: TRBJ2-7
clone_size: NA
v_call: TRBV28
cdr3_nt: TGTGCCAGCACCCTCGGGACGTACACTACGAAGCAGTACTTC
cdr3_aa: CASTLGTYTTKQYF

d_call: TRBD2
j_call: TRBJ2-5
clone_size: few
v_call: TRBV20-1
cdr3_nt: TGCAGTGCTAGAGTAGGACTAGCGGGAGGGTACCAAGAGACCCAGTACTTC
cdr3_aa: CSARVGLAGGYQETQYF

d_call: TRBD2
j_call: TRBJ2-7
clone_size: NA
v_call: TRBV18
cdr3_nt: TGTGCCAGCTCACCATTCACCACCGGGACTAGCGGCTCCTACGAGCAGTACTTC
cdr3_aa: CASSPFTTGTSGSYEQYF

d_call: TRBD1
j_call: TRBJ2-3
clone_size: few
v_call: TRBV7-2
cdr3_nt: TGTGCCAGCAGCTCAGACAGGGGAGGTACGCAGTATTTT
cdr3_aa: CASSSDRGGTQYF

d_call: TRBD1
j_call: TRBJ2-6
clone_size: NA
v_call: TRBV27
cdr3_nt: TGTGCCAGCAGACCCCTACTGAGGGACAGGGTCTTTACTGGGGCCAACGTCCTGACTTTC
cdr3_aa: CASRPLLRDRVFTGANVLTF

d_call: TRBD1
j_call: TRBJ1-5
clone_size: few
v_call: TRBV28
cdr3_nt: TGTGCCAGCCTGACAGGGATGAGGAATCAGCCCCAGCATTTT
cdr3_aa: CASLTGMRNQPQHF

d_call: TRBD1
j_call: TRBJ2-5
clone_size: few
v_call: TRBV6-1
cdr3_nt: TGTGCCAGCAGCGACAGGGGGCAAGAGACCCAGTACTTC
cdr3_aa: CASSDRGQETQYF

d_call: TRBD1
j_call: TRBJ1-5
clone_size: NA
v_call: TRBV7-6
cdr3_nt: TGTGCCAGCAGCGTAGGGGGACAGGGAAATCAGCCCCAGCATTTT
cdr3_aa: CASSVGGQGNQPQHF

d_call: NA
j_call: TRBJ1-1
clone_size: NA
v_call: TRBV7-8
cdr3_nt: TGTGCCAGCAGCTTAGCGTCGTCAGTGAACACTGAAGCTTTCTTT
cdr3_aa: CASSLASSVNTEAFF

d_call: NA
j_call: TRBJ2-5
clone_size: few
v_call: TRBV7-6
cdr3_nt: TGTGCCAGCAGCTCTCAAGAGACCCAGTACTTC
cdr3_aa: CASSSQETQYF

d_call: NA
j_call: TRBJ2-7
clone_size: few
v_call: TRBV14
cdr3_nt: TGTGCCAGCAGCCAAGGGTTGCTCTACGAGCAGTACTTC
cdr3_aa: CASSQGLLYEQYF

d_call: TRBD1
j_call: TRBJ2-2
clone_size: few
v_call: TRBV7-7
cdr3_nt: TGTGCTAGCAGCCCGGACAGGGACTCCGGGGAGCTGTTTTTT
cdr3_aa: CASSPDRDSGELFF

d_call: NA
j_call: TRBJ2-7
clone_size: NA
v_call: TRBV4-1
cdr3_nt: TGCGCCAGCAGCCGTAATCCAGGGGACGAGCAGTACTTC
cdr3_aa: CASSRNPGDEQYF

d_call: TRBD2
j_call: TRBJ2-1
clone_size: NA
v_call: TRBV6-2/TRBV6-3
cdr3_nt: TGTGCCAGCAGTTACTCCGGGACTAGCGGGGTCTACAATGAGCAGTTCTTC
cdr3_aa: CASSYSGTSGVYNEQFF

d_call: NA
j_call: TRBJ2-7
clone_size: NA
v_call: TRBV6-2/TRBV6-3
cdr3_nt: TGTGCCAGCAGTCCATTAGCCCGGGAGAGGAACGAGCAGTACTTC
cdr3_aa: CASSPLARERNEQYF

d_call: NA
j_call: TRBJ2-7
clone_size: NA
v_call: TRBV6-1
cdr3_nt: TGTGCCAGCAGTGTAATCCGGGCTCCTAGGGGGTACTACGAGCAGTACTTC
cdr3_aa: CASSVIRAPRGYYEQYF

d_call: NA
j_call: TRBJ1-6
clone_size: NA
v_call: TRBV5-1
cdr3_nt: TGCGCCAGCAGCTCTAAGACAGGTCCATCACCCCTCCACTTT
cdr3_aa: CASSSKTGPSPLHF

d_call: NA
j_call: TRBJ1-2
clone_size: NA
v_call: TRBV28
cdr3_nt: TGTGCCAGCAGTTTTGAGGGGATGCGAGGCTACACCTTC
cdr3_aa: CASSFEGMRGYTF

d_call: NA
j_call: TRBJ1-1
clone_size: few
v_call: TRBV7-9
cdr3_nt: TGTGCCAGCAGCTTAGGAAGGGTCCGGCGGGATACTGAAGCTTTCTTT
cdr3_aa: CASSLGRVRRDTEAFF

d_call: NA
j_call: TRBJ2-2
clone_size: NA
v_call: TRBV6-1
cdr3_nt: TGTGCCAGCAGTCCCGCCGCGGGACAGCAGAACACCGGGGAGCTGTTTTTT
cdr3_aa: CASSPAAGQQNTGELFF

d_call: NA
j_call: TRBJ1-2
clone_size: few
v_call: TRBV20-1
cdr3_nt: TGCAGTGCTAGAGAACCAGGGAAATCTAACTATGGCTACACCTTC
cdr3_aa: CSAREPGKSNYGYTF

d_call: NA
j_call: TRBJ2-7
clone_size: NA
v_call: TRBV29-1
cdr3_nt: TGCAGCGTTGAATCGACAGTTGTAGGCGAGCAGTACTTC
cdr3_aa: CSVESTVVGEQYF

d_call: NA
j_call: TRBJ2-5
clone_size: NA
v_call: TRBV29-1
cdr3_nt: TGCAGCGTTGACAGGGGAATGGAGACCCAGTACTTC
cdr3_aa: CSVDRGMETQYF

d_call: TRBD1
j_call: TRBJ2-4
clone_size: NA
v_call: TRBV24-1
cdr3_nt: TGTGCCACCAGCTCGGGACAGGGGGTTCAGTACTTC
cdr3_aa: CATSSGQGVQYF

d_call: TRBD2
j_call: TRBJ2-7
clone_size: few
v_call: TRBV20-1
cdr3_nt: TGCAGTGCTCACGATAGCGGGAGCCGGTACGAGCAGTACTTC
cdr3_aa: CSAHDSGSRYEQYF

d_call: NA
j_call: TRBJ1-1
clone_size: NA
v_call: TRBV28
cdr3_nt: TGTGCCAGCAGTTCGCCCGGGGGGACGCCTAAAGCTTTCTTT
cdr3_aa: CASSSPGGTPKAFF

d_call: NA
j_call: TRBJ2-5
clone_size: NA
v_call: TRBV6-2/TRBV6-3
cdr3_nt: TGTGCCAGCAGCTACCCCCAAGAGACCCAGTACTTC
cdr3_aa: CASSYPQETQYF

d_call: NA
j_call: TRBJ1-2
clone_size: NA
v_call: TRBV20-1
cdr3_nt: TGCAGTGCTAGAGATTTCGGGGGGCCCAGTGGCTACACCTTC
cdr3_aa: CSARDFGGPSGYTF

d_call: NA
j_call: TRBJ1-3
clone_size: NA
v_call: TRBV20-1
cdr3_nt: TGCAGTGGCCGGGGGGGGAGCTCTGGAAACACCATATATTTT
cdr3_aa: CSGRGGSSGNTIYF

d_call: TRBD1
j_call: TRBJ2-5
clone_size: NA
v_call: TRBV20-1
cdr3_nt: TGCAGTGCTAGAGCCGCGGACAGGGAAAAGGCTCCAGAGACCCAGTACTTC
cdr3_aa: CSARAADREKAPETQYF

d_call: TRBD1
j_call: TRBJ1-2
clone_size: NA
v_call: TRBV7-2
cdr3_nt: TGTGCCAGCAGCCTAGACAGGGGTTCCGGTGGCTACACCTTC
cdr3_aa: CASSLDRGSGGYTF

d_call: NA
j_call: TRBJ1-2
clone_size: few
v_call: TRBV10-3
cdr3_nt: TGTGCCATAAGGACAGACAACTATGGCTACACCTTC
cdr3_aa: CAIRTDNYGYTF

d_call: TRBD2
j_call: TRBJ2-7
clone_size: NA
v_call: TRBV6-1
cdr3_nt: TGTGCCAGCAGGGGGACTAGCGGCTCCAGGGGGGGCTCCTACGAGCAGTACTTC
cdr3_aa: CASRGTSGSRGGSYEQYF

d_call: NA
j_call: TRBJ1-1
clone_size: few
v_call: TRBV25-1
cdr3_nt: TGTGCCAGCAGTGAGCCGAGCCTGAACACTGAAGCTTTCTTT
cdr3_aa: CASSEPSLNTEAFF

d_call: NA
j_call: TRBJ2-3
clone_size: few
v_call: TRBV2
cdr3_nt: TGTGCTAGCAGTCTGGACCGTGGACCAGATACGCAGTATTTT
cdr3_aa: CASSLDRGPDTQYF